A single sample is the source of the 6 T cell receptor beta chains below, sequenced in a study of blood T cells in healthy people across ages. Using a J-beta primer mix together with a sample-barcoded 5' primer, a second PCR was run for about 7 to 12 cycles. MiXCR was run by TCRdb on the 5' RACE reads, yielding one entry per CDR3 protein. Among fewer than 1,200,000 distinct CDR3 sequences listed, about 25% were seen once. This sample was shared with a second study, whose subject was T cells of mothers and their children.

The sequenced sample was blood. The receptors stem from a girl aged 2-10 years in good health.

This clonotype came up a few times. V is TRBV5-1 and J is TRBJ2-6; no clear D gene. Trimming removed 0 bases from V and 2 bases from J, with 6 bases in between. CDR3 length equals 15 residues. Per germline, CDR1 SGHRS and CDR2 YFSETQ. CDR3 DNA sequence: TGCGCCAGCAGCTTGGGAGTGGCTGGGGCCAACGTCCTGACTTTC. Translating gives CASSLGVAGANVLTF.

The chain links TRBV6-6 to TRBJ1-5; the match to TRBD1 covers 10 bases. This CDR3 contains 15 residues. After removal of 5 bases from V and 5 bases from J, the junction contained 6 bases not matched to a gene. In germline, CDR1 is MNHNY, CDR2 SVGAGI (reference sequence). CDR3: CASSLRQGADQPQHF. Written as DNA, the CDR3 is TGTGCCAGCAGTCTGAGACAGGGGGCCGATCAGCCCCAGCATTTT.

The table lists this clonotype with a few counts. The chain joins TRBV10-3 to TRBJ2-5, with 13 bases identical to TRBD2. TRBJ2-1 matches the DNA end more closely, so the J call is doubtful. This CDR3 is 16 amino acids long. In germline, CDR1 is ENHRY, CDR2 SYGVKD. CDR3 in amino acids: CAITSGLAGAHNEQFF. CDR3 coding DNA: TGTGCCATCACTTCCGGACTAGCGGGGGCTCACAATGAGCAGTTCTTC.

Details on this clonotype: One end of the junction fails to match germline, which may point to a read error. CDR3 protein: CVSSRGGADTQYF. DNA for the CDR3: TGCGTCAGCAGCCGGGGGGGAGCAGATACGCAGTATTTT. The gene calls are TRBV4-3 and TRBJ2-3, with 8 bases that match TRBD2. CDR1 and CDR2 (germline): LGHNA, YSLEER. The CDR3 sequence is 13 residues long.

Remarks on this clonotype: A read error may produce the germline difference seen at one junction end. The rearrangement uses TRBV20-1 and TRBJ2-1, with D perhaps matching TRBD2 (6 bases). The CDR3 is made up of 15 amino acids. CDR1 and CDR2 (germline): DFQATT, SNEGSKA (reference sequence). The CDR3 here is CSVKGGSGSYNEQFF. CDR3 DNA: TGCAGTGTTAAAGGTGGTAGCGGTTCCTATAATGAGCAGTTCTTC.

This clonotype was detected a few times. The chain carries TRBV5-6 and TRBJ2-5; no firm D call. Germline values: CDR1 SGHDT, CDR2 YYEEEE. This CDR3 is 16 amino acids long. V was pared by 3 bases and J by 2 bases, with 17 bases between. The DNA of the CDR3 is TGTGCCAGCAGCTCGTCTCCCCCGGGTTGGCAAGAGACCCAGTACTTC. Protein product: CASSSSPPGWQETQYF.